The 17 T cell receptor beta chains listed next were all sequenced from one sample in a study of blood T cell repertoires in COVID-19. TCRdb's copy holds only in-frame clones and misses some; the assay was immunoSEQ multiplex PCR. Of 77,000 or so clones listed, 83% are singletons. Sequencing was carried out using peripheral blood. The receptors stem from a woman aged 60-75 years with acute or convalescent COVID-19.

This clone was observed once. The chain carries TRBV7-8 and TRBJ1-4; D perhaps matches TRBD1 (6 bases). Germline CDR1 SGHVS, CDR2 FQNEAQ. The CDR3 runs 15 residues. Trimming removed 7 bases from V and 9 bases from J, with 21 bases in between. The DNA of the CDR3 is TGTGCCAGCACCTCGCAAGCGGGGGCCCTTAAAAAACTGTTTTTT. Amino acids: CASTSQAGALKKLFF.

The rearrangement joins TRBV13 to TRBJ2-1; no reliable D call. The CDR3 runs 13 residues. Germline lookup yields CDR1 PRHDT and CDR2 FYEKMQ (reference sequence). V dropped 5 bases and J dropped 2 bases, with 7 bases sitting between them. The CDR3, as DNA: TGTGCCAGCAGCCTTACAACCTACAATGAGCAGTTCTTC. The encoded protein is CASSLTTYNEQFF. Supplemented by reference TRBV13 and TRBJ2-1, the full variable domain reads AAGVIQSPRHLIKEKRETATLKCYPIPRHDTVYWYQQGPGQDPQFLISFYEKMQSDKGSIPDRFSAQQFSDYHSELNMSSLELGDSALYFCASSLTTYNEQFFGPGTRLTVL.

V and J are TRBV6-2 or TRBV6-3 and TRBJ1-1; D is possibly TRBD1 (5 bases). V was pared by 6 bases and J by 0 bases, with 17 bases between. CDR1 is MNHEY, CDR2 SVGEGT, per germline. The CDR3 is 16 amino acids. DNA for the CDR3: TGTGCCAGCAGGCCTAGCAGGGCCGGTCTGAACACTGAAGCTTTCTTT. Protein product: CASRPSRAGLNTEAFF.

The gene calls are TRBV21-1 and TRBJ1-2; the DNA was not used to check the table's D call, TRBD1. TRBV21-1 has pseudogene status. The CDR3 contains 20 residues. CDR3 in amino acids: CAGLARSHTAPPLANYGYTF. The CDR3 coding sequence is TGTGCCGGCCTCGCCAGGTCCCACACCGCTCCCCCCTTAGCTAACTATGGCTACACCTTC.

This rearrangement joins TRBV20-1 to TRBJ2-5; D is perhaps TRBD2 (6 bases). This CDR3 is built from 15 residues. The V gene lost 4 bases and the J gene lost 4 bases, with 19 bases spanning the gap. The germline CDR1 and CDR2 sequences are DFQATT and SNEGSKA (reference sequence). The CDR3 DNA is TGCAGTGCTATTGAGGCGGGGAATACGGGAGAGACCCAGTACTTC. Encoded protein: CSAIEAGNTGETQYF.

There are a few counts of this clone. V gene TRBV7-9 combines with J gene TRBJ1-1; the match to TRBD1 covers 10 bases. Germline V lookup: CDR1 SEHNR, CDR2 FQNEAQ (reference sequence). J gave up 5 bases and V 5 bases, and 5 bases lay outside the gene matches. The CDR3 is made up of 14 amino acids. The CDR3 region is CASSLQDRGTEAFF. The CDR3, as DNA: TGTGCCAGCAGCCTCCAGGACAGGGGGACTGAAGCTTTCTTT.

The count of this clone is one. V usage is TRBV19 and J usage is TRBJ1-2; 7 bases map to TRBD1. The CDR3 extends over 17 amino acids. V was clipped by 5 bases and J by 0 bases; unmatched bases: 12. CDR1 is LNHDA, CDR2 SQIVND, per germline (reference sequence). Here the CDR3 DNA reads TGTGCCAGTAGTCCAGGACAGGCCGGGGGCGCTAACTATGGCTACACCTTC. Residues: CASSPGQAGGANYGYTF.

A single count supports this clone. The chain is built from TRBV10-3 and TRBJ1-5, with 7 bases fitting TRBD1. The CDR3 contains 15 residues. In germline, CDR1 is ENHRY, CDR2 SYGVKD. V lost 6 bases, J lost 7 bases, and 12 bases stayed unmatched. For the CDR3, the DNA is TGTGCCATCAGCCCCGGGACAGAATCCGCACAGCCCCAGCATTTT. Translation: CAISPGTESAQPQHF.

The rearrangement joins TRBV6-5 to TRBJ1-1; D remains ambiguous. This CDR3 region has 13 residues. Per germline, CDR1 MNHEY and CDR2 SVGAGI. V was shortened by 6 bases and J by 0 bases, with 8 bases between the two germline ends. The CDR3 region is CASSPTVNTEAFF. The CDR3 coding sequence is TGTGCCAGCAGCCCAACGGTGAACACTGAAGCTTTCTTT.

This chain uses TRBV12-3 or TRBV12-4 with TRBJ1-3; D gene uncertain. The CDR3 sequence is 12 residues long. Between the trimmed V and J ends, which lost 5 bases and 2 bases, there was a span of 4 bases. CDR3 protein: CASSLPGNTIYF. The CDR3 bases are TGTGCCAGCAGTCTCCCTGGAAACACCATATATTTT.

This clone was observed a single time. The rearrangement joins TRBV6-1 to TRBJ1-4; D ambiguous. The CDR3 has 16 amino acids. In germline, CDR1 is MNHNS, CDR2 SASEGT. Trimming took off 2 bases at V and 3 bases at J, with 13 bases between the two ends. CDR3 bases: TGTGCCAGCAGTGAATATGAGGTTAGCGCTAATGAAAAACTGTTTTTT. Translated, it gives CASSEYEVSANEKLFF.

This sequence joins TRBV3-1 (or the pseudogene TRBV3-2) and TRBJ2-3, with D maybe TRBD1 (6 bases). This CDR3 has 15 amino acids. V lost 0 bases to trimming and J lost 4 bases, with 11 bases between them. Germline V gene data show CDR1 as LGHDT and CDR2 as YNNKEL (reference sequence). The CDR3 loop reads CASSQDSQGPDTQYF. DNA of the CDR3: TGTGCCAGCAGCCAAGATTCCCAGGGGCCAGATACGCAGTATTTT.

The V call is TRBV5-1, the J call TRBJ2-2, with 7 bases that match TRBD1. The CDR3 totals 14 residues. Per the germline V gene, CDR1 is SGHRS and CDR2 is YFSETQ. J was trimmed by 7 bases and V by 4 bases; bases with no gene match: 7. DNA for the CDR3: TGCGCCAGCAGCGGTACAGGGGCGAACGGGGAGCTGTTTTTT. It specifies CASSGTGANGELFF.

The chain joins TRBV9 to TRBJ1-4, with D hard to call. Germline assignment: CDR1 SGDLS and CDR2 YYNGEE. V was pared by 2 bases and J by 8 bases, with 16 bases between. The CDR3 sequence is 15 residues long. The chain's CDR3 is CASSVAYGVGEKLFF. The CDR3 nucleotides read TGTGCCAGCAGCGTGGCTTATGGAGTAGGAGAAAAACTGTTTTTT.

J is TRBJ2-7 and V is TRBV10-3; possible D gene TRBD1, 6 bases. V shed 3 bases and J shed 4 bases, with 7 bases lying between them. Germline values: CDR1 ENHRY, CDR2 SYGVKD. This CDR3 has 12 amino acids. CDR3 sequence reads: CAISDRGYEQYF. CDR3 sequence (DNA): TGTGCCATCAGTGACAGGGGTTACGAGCAGTACTTC.

The V call is TRBV5-6, the J call TRBJ1-6; D unresolved. The V and J ends lost 3 bases and 4 bases respectively, with 17 bases between them. The germline V gene encodes CDR1 SGHDT and CDR2 YYEEEE. CDR3 length equals 17 residues. This CDR3 reads CASSSPIRDTYNSPLHF. As DNA, the CDR3 is TGTGCCAGCAGCTCCCCGATCCGCGACACTTATAATTCACCCCTCCACTTT.

The chain combines TRBV20-1 with TRBJ2-3; maybe TRBD2 (6 bases). The CDR3 covers 11 residues. The V gene's germline CDR1 is DFQATT and CDR2 SNEGSKA (reference sequence). V dropped 4 bases and J dropped 7 bases, with 9 bases sitting between them. CDR3 nucleotides: TGCAGTGCTAATAGCGGTAATACGCAGTATTTT. This translates into CSANSGNTQYF.